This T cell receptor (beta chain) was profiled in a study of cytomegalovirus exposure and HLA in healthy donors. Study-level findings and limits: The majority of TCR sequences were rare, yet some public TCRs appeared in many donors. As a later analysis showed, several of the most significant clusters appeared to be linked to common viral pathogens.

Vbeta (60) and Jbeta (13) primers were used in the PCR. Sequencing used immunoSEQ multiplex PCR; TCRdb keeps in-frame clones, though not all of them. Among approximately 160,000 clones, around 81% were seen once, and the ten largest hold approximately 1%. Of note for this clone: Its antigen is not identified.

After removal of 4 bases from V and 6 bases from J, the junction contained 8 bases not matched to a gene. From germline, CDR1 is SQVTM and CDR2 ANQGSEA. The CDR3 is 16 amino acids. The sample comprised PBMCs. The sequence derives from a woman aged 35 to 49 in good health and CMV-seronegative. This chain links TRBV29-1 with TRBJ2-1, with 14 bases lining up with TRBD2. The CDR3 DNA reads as TGCAGCGTTGTTTCAGGACTAGCGGGAGGAGGCAATGAGCAGTTCTTC. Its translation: CSVVSGLAGGGNEQFF.